The source of this T cell receptor (beta chain) is a study of regulatory T cells in long-lasting Graves disease. Background on the study: Patients newly diagnosed with Graves' had been on antithyroid drugs for under 3 months. Study outcomes and limitations: TCR diversity was lower in persistent Graves' patients than in newly diagnosed ones. TRBV28 was favored in persistent disease, as were TRBJ1-2 and TRBJ2-5.

Noted time point: newly diagnosed GD, antithyroid drugs for less than 3 months. Isolated PBMC RNA provided the starting material for the TCR library. This clonotype was recorded many times. Its antigen remains unidentified. Construction of the TCR beta libraries employed iRepertoire HTBI primers in conjunction with Arm-PCR of CDR3 regions. One entry per CDR3 protein results from TCRdb running MiXCR on the multiplex PCR reads. The table has 350,000 to 550,000 distinct CDR3 sequences, 14% to 15% seen once. The germline V gene encodes CDR1 DFQATT and CDR2 SNEGSKA (reference sequence). V gave up 0 bases and J gave up 2 bases; unmatched junction bases: 8. This CDR3 contains 17 residues. These data were also filed under a second study, of T cells in Graves' hyperthyroidism and ophthalmopathy.

This chain links TRBV20-1 with TRBJ2-5; 11 bases are shared with TRBD2. This specimen was peripheral blood mononuclear cells (PBMCs), taken at new diagnosis, from a patient treated with antithyroid drugs. This receptor was taken from a woman aged 25 to 39 with Graves disease. In DNA, the CDR3 is TGCAGTGCTAGAGATGCTAGGACTAGCGGGCGACAAGAGACCCAGTACTTC. Translation: CSARDARTSGRQETQYF.